These 8 T cell receptor beta chains were all obtained from the same sample, sequenced in a study of blood T cell repertoires in COVID-19. TCRdb keeps only in-frame clones here, not all; method: immunoSEQ multiplex PCR. The sample shows some 150,000 clones, 81% of them seen only once. The sequenced sample was peripheral blood. The origin of the receptors is a human donor with acute or convalescent COVID-19. The donor label of this sample is uncertain.

The chain has TRBV6-5 and TRBJ2-5; 8 bases agree with TRBD1. The ends lost 7 bases at V and 4 bases at J; junction bases unmatched: 11. CDR1 is MNHEY, CDR2 SVGAGI, per germline. CDR3 length: 15 residues. DNA for the CDR3: TGTGCCAGCACCATGGACAGGGCGTGGGCAGAGACCCAGTACTTC. This codes for CASTMDRAWAETQYF.

DNA of the CDR3: TGCGCCAGCAGACAGGGTACCGGGGAGCTGTTTTTT. This gives the protein CASRQGTGELFF. The chain has TRBV10-2 and TRBJ2-2, with a weak D call TRBD1 (6 bases). Germline CDR1 WSHSY, CDR2 SAAADI. V was trimmed by 6 bases and J by 5 bases, leaving 7 bases between them. This CDR3 is built from 12 residues.

V and J are TRBV2 and TRBJ2-3; TRBD1 aligns across 9 bases. The CDR3 has 16 residues. V lost 8 bases to trimming and J lost 2 bases; unmatched junction nucleotides: 11. Germline V gives CDR1 SNHLY, CDR2 FYNNEI. The CDR3: CASPPPDRGVTDTQYF. In DNA, the CDR3 is TGTGCCAGCCCGCCCCCGGACAGGGGCGTCACAGATACGCAGTATTTT.

V usage is TRBV10-3 and J usage is TRBJ1-1; tentative D call: TRBD1 (5 bases). The V end was cut by 10 bases, the J end by 3 bases, with 15 bases between. The CDR3 is 13 amino acids. Germline V gene sequence: CDR1 ENHRY, CDR2 SYGVKD. For the CDR3, the DNA is TGTGCCACGGCACGAACAGGCGACACTGAAGCTTTCTTT. This codes for CATARTGDTEAFF.

This chain uses TRBV5-5 with TRBJ1-1; maybe TRBD1 (6 bases). Germline V gene lookup returns CDR1 SGHKS and CDR2 YYEKEE (reference sequence). V lost 7 bases and J 1 base, leaving 14 bases between the germline ends. The CDR3 extends over 14 amino acids. The CDR3 DNA is TGTGCCAGCTCCGGGGGGCCGCCGAACACTGAAGCTTTCTTT. It is translated as CASSGGPPNTEAFF. The full variable domain, with the rest looked up from reference TRBV5-5 and TRBJ1-1, is DAGVTQSPTHLIKTRGQQVTLRCSPISGHKSVSWYQQVLGQGPQFIFQYYEKEERGRGNFPDRFSARQFPNYSSELNVNALLLGDSALYLCASSGGPPNTEAFFGQGTRLTVV.

This clone was picked up one time. The chain combines TRBV7-2 with TRBJ2-3, with D possibly being TRBD2 (5 bases). Germline loops: CDR1 SGHTA, CDR2 FQGNSA. The CDR3 covers 13 residues. Trimming shortened V by 6 bases and J by 6 bases, and 13 bases separated the two germline ends. The CDR3 is CASSSGPGDTQYF. DNA of the CDR3: TGTGCCAGCAGTTCCGGACCGGGGGATACGCAGTATTTT.

J is TRBJ2-3 and V is TRBV3-1 (or the pseudogene TRBV3-2), with 7 positions matching TRBD1. This CDR3 has 14 residues. V gave up 10 bases and J gave up 2 bases; unmatched junction bases: 9. Germline V lookup: CDR1 LGHDT, CDR2 YNNKEL (reference sequence). The CDR3 here is CATSGRGYTDTQYF. CDR3 nucleotides: TGTGCCACGTCCGGCAGGGGGTACACAGATACGCAGTATTTT.

The chain carries TRBV30 and TRBJ1-2; no clear D gene. This CDR3 is 12 amino acids long. V lost 0 bases and J lost 4, with 6 bases in between. The germline CDR1 and CDR2 sequences are GTSNPN and SVGIG (reference sequence). CDR3 loop: CAWSVEGYGYTF. CDR3 nucleotide sequence: TGTGCCTGGAGTGTAGAGGGCTATGGCTACACCTTC.